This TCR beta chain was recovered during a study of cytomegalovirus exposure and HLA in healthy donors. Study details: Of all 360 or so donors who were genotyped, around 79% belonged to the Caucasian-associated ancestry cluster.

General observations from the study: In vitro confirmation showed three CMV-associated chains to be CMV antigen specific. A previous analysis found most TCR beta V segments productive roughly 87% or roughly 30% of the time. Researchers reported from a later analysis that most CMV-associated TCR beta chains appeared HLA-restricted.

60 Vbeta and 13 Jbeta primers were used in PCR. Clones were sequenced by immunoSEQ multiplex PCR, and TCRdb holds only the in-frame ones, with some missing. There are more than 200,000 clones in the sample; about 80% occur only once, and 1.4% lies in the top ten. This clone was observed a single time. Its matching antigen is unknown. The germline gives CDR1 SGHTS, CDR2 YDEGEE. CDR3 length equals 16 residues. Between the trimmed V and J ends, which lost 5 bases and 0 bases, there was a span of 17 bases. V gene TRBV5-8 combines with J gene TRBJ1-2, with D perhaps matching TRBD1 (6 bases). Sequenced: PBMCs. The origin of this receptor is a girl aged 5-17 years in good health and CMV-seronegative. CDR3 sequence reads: CASRLNRDMTNYGYTF. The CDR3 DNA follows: TGTGCCAGCAGATTAAACCGGGACATGACTAACTATGGCTACACCTTC.